Listed below are T cell receptor beta chains from one sample, sequenced in a study of T-cell reconstitution after alpha-beta-depleted transplantation in children. One entry per CDR3 protein, called by TCRdb with MiXCR from the PCR reads. Of some 280,000 distinct CDR3 sequences in the sample, more than 9% were seen once. The starting material was PBMCs from the stem cell graft donor, obtained from the stem cell graft. All receptors derive from a human donor who donated a stem cell graft to a child with SCID. CDR3s include the opening cysteine and the closing phenylalanine or tryptophan. Fields, in order: clone size, D gene, V gene, J gene, CDR3 length, CDR3 DNA, CDR3 protein. D genes are given only for firm matches. The size field is filled for only some rows; it gives once, few, many or a size class.

abundance: many
d_gene: .
v_gene: TRBV2
j_gene: TRBJ2-5
len: 12
CDR3nt: TGTGCCAGCAAAACAGGAGGAGAGACCCAGTACTTC
CDR3aa: CASKTGGETQYF

abundance: .
d_gene: TRBD1
v_gene: TRBV6-7
j_gene: TRBJ1-2
len: 18
CDR3nt: TGTGCCAGCTGTTCTAGGGGGGGGACAGGGGGCGTGAACTATGGCTACACCTTC
CDR3aa: CASCSRGGTGGVNYGYTF

abundance: few
d_gene: .
v_gene: TRBV11-3
j_gene: TRBJ1-3
len: 18
CDR3nt: TGTGCCAGCAGCTTAGGGAGACCCCCCTCCAACTCTGGAAACACCATATATTTT
CDR3aa: CASSLGRPPSNSGNTIYF

abundance: few
d_gene: .
v_gene: TRBV12-3/TRBV12-4
j_gene: TRBJ2-2
len: 14
CDR3nt: TGTGCCACCAGAGGGGGTGCGAACACCGGGGAGCTGTTTTTT
CDR3aa: CATRGGANTGELFF

abundance: many
d_gene: .
v_gene: TRBV4-1
j_gene: TRBJ2-2
len: 17
CDR3nt: TGCGCCAGCAGCCAAGATAAGTCGGGGGCGAACACCGGGGAGCTGTTTTTT
CDR3aa: CASSQDKSGANTGELFF

abundance: few
d_gene: TRBD1
v_gene: TRBV15
j_gene: TRBJ2-7
len: 16
CDR3nt: TGTGCCACCAGCAGAGACCCAACAGGGGCGTCCTACGAGCAGTACTTC
CDR3aa: CATSRDPTGASYEQYF

abundance: many
d_gene: TRBD2
v_gene: TRBV7-9
j_gene: TRBJ2-7
len: 16
CDR3nt: TGTGCCAGCAGCTCACAACTAGCGGCGCTCCGTGGCGAGCAGTACTTC
CDR3aa: CASSSQLAALRGEQYF

abundance: few
d_gene: .
v_gene: TRBV21-1
j_gene: TRBJ1-2
len: 14
CDR3nt: TGTGCCAGCAGCAAAAGGGGACAGGGTCCGGGCTACACCTTC
CDR3aa: CASSKRGQGPGYTF

abundance: many
d_gene: .
v_gene: TRBV11-2
j_gene: TRBJ2-2
len: 12
CDR3nt: TGTGCCAGCAGCTTCCTCGTCGGGGAGCTGTTTTTT
CDR3aa: CASSFLVGELFF

abundance: .
d_gene: .
v_gene: TRBV29-1
j_gene: TRBJ2-7
len: 11
CDR3nt: TGCAGCGTTGGGTCGAACTACGAGCAGTACTTC
CDR3aa: CSVGSNYEQYF

abundance: .
d_gene: .
v_gene: TRBV3-1
j_gene: TRBJ2-7
len: 16
CDR3nt: TGTGCCAGCAGCCAGCCAAGACCGGCTGAGGTTCCGGAGCAGTACTTC
CDR3aa: CASSQPRPAEVPEQYF

abundance: .
d_gene: .
v_gene: TRBV27
j_gene: TRBJ2-2
len: 15
CDR3nt: TGTGCCAGCAGTTTATGGAGGGAGAACACCGGGGAGCTGTTTTTT
CDR3aa: CASSLWRENTGELFF

abundance: many
d_gene: .
v_gene: TRBV10-3
j_gene: TRBJ2-5
len: 13
CDR3nt: TGTGCCATCAGTGCCGGGGGCCAAGAGACCCAGTACTTC
CDR3aa: CAISAGGQETQYF

abundance: once
d_gene: .
v_gene: TRBV20-1
j_gene: TRBJ2-7
len: 14
CDR3nt: TGCAGTGCTAGAGATACCTGGGAATCGGGCGAGCAGTACTTC
CDR3aa: CSARDTWESGEQYF

abundance: few
d_gene: TRBD2
v_gene: TRBV20-1
j_gene: TRBJ2-3
len: 14
CDR3nt: TGCAGTGCTAGCGGGACTAGGAAGACAGATACGCAGTATTTT
CDR3aa: CSASGTRKTDTQYF

abundance: .
d_gene: TRBD1
v_gene: TRBV19
j_gene: TRBJ2-3
len: 15
CDR3nt: TGTGCCAGTAGTATGGCCAGGGGGCGTACAGATACGCAGTATTTT
CDR3aa: CASSMARGRTDTQYF

abundance: many
d_gene: .
v_gene: TRBV6-1
j_gene: TRBJ1-2
len: 14
CDR3nt: TGTGCCAGCAGTCTCATGGGGGTAGAGGGTGGCTACACCTTC
CDR3aa: CASSLMGVEGGYTF

abundance: .
d_gene: .
v_gene: TRBV29-1
j_gene: TRBJ2-7
len: 13
CDR3nt: TGCAGCGCCCTGGGGGGGCAAGGCTACGAGCAGTACTTC
CDR3aa: CSALGGQGYEQYF

abundance: .
d_gene: .
v_gene: TRBV13
j_gene: TRBJ2-3
len: 16
CDR3nt: TGTGCCAGCAGCCCTCGGACCGAGAGGGCCACAGATACGCAGTATTTT
CDR3aa: CASSPRTERATDTQYF

abundance: few
d_gene: TRBD1
v_gene: TRBV5-1
j_gene: TRBJ1-1
len: 13
CDR3nt: TGCGCCAGCAGGGACAGGGGCGAAGGTGAAGCTTTCTTT
CDR3aa: CASRDRGEGEAFF

abundance: few
d_gene: .
v_gene: TRBV14
j_gene: TRBJ2-1
len: 13
CDR3nt: TGTGCCAGCAGCCAAGACATCTCCAATGAGCAGTTCTTC
CDR3aa: CASSQDISNEQFF

abundance: .
d_gene: TRBD2
v_gene: TRBV20-1
j_gene: TRBJ2-3
len: 17
CDR3nt: TGCAGTGCTAGGCCCCTTGGGACTAGCGGGGGCACAGATACGCAGTATTTT
CDR3aa: CSARPLGTSGGTDTQYF